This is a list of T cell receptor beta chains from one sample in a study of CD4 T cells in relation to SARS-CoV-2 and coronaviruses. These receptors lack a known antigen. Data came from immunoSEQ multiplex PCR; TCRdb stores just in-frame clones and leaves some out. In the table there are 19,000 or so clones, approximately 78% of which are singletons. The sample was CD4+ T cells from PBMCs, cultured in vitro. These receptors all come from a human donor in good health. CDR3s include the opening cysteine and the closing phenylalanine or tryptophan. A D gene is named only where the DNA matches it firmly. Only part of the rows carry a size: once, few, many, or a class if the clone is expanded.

cdr3_aa: CASSPDRFNYEQYF
cdr3_nt: TGTGCCAGCAGCCCGGACAGGTTTAACTACGAGCAGTACTTC
clone_size: -
j_call: TRBJ2-7
d_call: TRBD1
v_call: TRBV7-2
cdr3_length: 14

cdr3_aa: CAIGGSGNNYGYTF
cdr3_nt: TGTGCCATCGGGGGGTCAGGGAATAACTATGGCTACACCTTC
clone_size: -
j_call: TRBJ1-2
d_call: -
v_call: TRBV10-3
cdr3_length: 14

cdr3_aa: CASSLGGGAGLTDTQYF
cdr3_nt: TGCGCCAGCAGCTTGGGGGGAGGAGCGGGACTCACAGATACGCAGTATTTT
clone_size: -
j_call: TRBJ2-3
d_call: TRBD2
v_call: TRBV5-1
cdr3_length: 17

cdr3_aa: CASSVATAGVGDEQYF
cdr3_nt: TGTGCCAGCAGCGTAGCTACGGCGGGAGTGGGCGACGAGCAGTACTTC
clone_size: -
j_call: TRBJ2-7
d_call: TRBD2
v_call: TRBV9
cdr3_length: 16

cdr3_aa: CASSIPGQGFDEQYF
cdr3_nt: TGTGCCAGTAGTATACCGGGACAGGGATTCGACGAGCAGTACTTC
clone_size: -
j_call: TRBJ2-7
d_call: TRBD1
v_call: TRBV19
cdr3_length: 15

cdr3_aa: CASSIVLTRNEAVEQFF
cdr3_nt: TGTGCCAGTAGTATAGTCCTGACTAGAAATGAGGCGGTTGAGCAGTTCTTC
clone_size: -
j_call: TRBJ2-1
d_call: -
v_call: TRBV19
cdr3_length: 17

cdr3_aa: CATSGGQAQSRPQHF
cdr3_nt: TGTGCCACCAGCGGAGGACAGGCTCAAAGCCGTCCCCAGCATTTT
clone_size: -
j_call: TRBJ1-5
d_call: TRBD1
v_call: TRBV15
cdr3_length: 15

cdr3_aa: CASSERRGETQYF
cdr3_nt: TGCGCCAGCAGTGAGCGTCGGGGGGAGACCCAGTACTTC
clone_size: few
j_call: TRBJ2-5
d_call: -
v_call: TRBV10-1
cdr3_length: 13

cdr3_aa: CASSTGQGYGTGELFF
cdr3_nt: TGTGCCAGCAGCACGGGACAGGGTTATGGCACCGGGGAGCTGTTTTTT
clone_size: -
j_call: TRBJ2-2
d_call: TRBD1
v_call: TRBV9
cdr3_length: 16

cdr3_aa: CASSTSGAGETQYF
cdr3_nt: TGTGCCAGCAGCACATCGGGGGCCGGAGAGACCCAGTACTTC
clone_size: few
j_call: TRBJ2-5
d_call: -
v_call: TRBV28
cdr3_length: 14

cdr3_aa: CATSESGREYNEQFF
cdr3_nt: TGTGCCACCAGTGAAAGCGGGAGAGAATACAATGAGCAGTTCTTC
clone_size: once
j_call: TRBJ2-1
d_call: TRBD2
v_call: TRBV24-1
cdr3_length: 15

cdr3_aa: CASSYQDSTTEAFF
cdr3_nt: TGTGCCAGCAGCTACCAGGACAGCACCACTGAAGCTTTCTTT
clone_size: -
j_call: TRBJ1-1
d_call: -
v_call: TRBV4-2
cdr3_length: 14

cdr3_aa: CASSQIGTGGNEQFF
cdr3_nt: TGTGCCAGCAGCCAAATCGGGACAGGGGGCAATGAGCAGTTCTTC
clone_size: -
j_call: TRBJ2-1
d_call: TRBD1
v_call: TRBV7-3
cdr3_length: 15

cdr3_aa: CATSDWTSGGPYNEQFF
cdr3_nt: TGTGCCACCAGTGATTGGACTAGCGGGGGGCCCTACAATGAGCAGTTCTTC
clone_size: -
j_call: TRBJ2-1
d_call: TRBD2
v_call: TRBV24-1
cdr3_length: 17

cdr3_aa: CASSQDLGVSRGTQYF
cdr3_nt: TGCGCCAGCAGCCAAGATTTAGGAGTTTCGCGCGGGACCCAGTACTTC
clone_size: few
j_call: TRBJ2-5
d_call: -
v_call: TRBV4-1
cdr3_length: 16

cdr3_aa: CASTSSAGQGATDTQYF
cdr3_nt: TGTGCCAGCACCTCGAGCGCGGGACAGGGGGCAACTGATACGCAGTATTTT
clone_size: once
j_call: TRBJ2-3
d_call: TRBD1
v_call: TRBV2
cdr3_length: 17

cdr3_aa: CASSPGPLQGDTQYF
cdr3_nt: TGTGCCAGCAGCCCCGGACCCCTTCAGGGGGATACGCAGTATTTT
clone_size: -
j_call: TRBJ2-3
d_call: -
v_call: TRBV13
cdr3_length: 15

cdr3_aa: CAWSITGSPYNSPLHF
cdr3_nt: TGTGCCTGGAGTATAACAGGGTCCCCTTATAATTCACCCCTCCACTTT
clone_size: -
j_call: TRBJ1-6
d_call: -
v_call: TRBV30
cdr3_length: 16

cdr3_aa: CASSLGQGVYNEQFF
cdr3_nt: TGTGCCAGCAGCTTGGGGCAGGGCGTCTACAATGAGCAGTTCTTC
clone_size: -
j_call: TRBJ2-1
d_call: -
v_call: TRBV27
cdr3_length: 15

cdr3_aa: CASSLFKMNTEAFF
cdr3_nt: TGTGCCAGCAGTTTATTCAAGATGAACACTGAAGCTTTCTTT
clone_size: -
j_call: TRBJ1-1
d_call: -
v_call: TRBV27
cdr3_length: 14

cdr3_aa: CSAHSGSRGTDTQYF
cdr3_nt: TGCAGCGCCCACTCAGGATCCAGAGGCACAGATACGCAGTATTTT
clone_size: -
j_call: TRBJ2-3
d_call: -
v_call: TRBV29-1
cdr3_length: 15

cdr3_aa: CATKPANSNQPQHF
cdr3_nt: TGTGCCACCAAACCCGCCAATAGCAATCAGCCCCAGCATTTT
clone_size: -
j_call: TRBJ1-5
d_call: -
v_call: TRBV6-5
cdr3_length: 14

cdr3_aa: CASSPPLAQANYGYTF
cdr3_nt: TGTGCCAGCTCACCACCTTTAGCACAGGCAAACTATGGCTACACCTTC
clone_size: -
j_call: TRBJ1-2
d_call: -
v_call: TRBV18
cdr3_length: 16

cdr3_aa: CASQLAGGGETQYF
cdr3_nt: TGTGCCAGTCAACTAGCGGGAGGGGGAGAGACCCAGTACTTC
clone_size: -
j_call: TRBJ2-5
d_call: TRBD2
v_call: TRBV19
cdr3_length: 14